This T cell receptor beta chain was found in a study of OX40 agonist ivuxolimab in advanced cancers. In the study overall: Approximately 41% of patients had received prior checkpoint inhibitor therapy.

Comment on this clone: Antigen: not known.

This CDR3 has 15 amino acids. V was clipped by 6 bases and J by 8 bases; unmatched bases: 12. Germline lookup yields CDR1 SEHNR and CDR2 FQNEAQ (reference sequence). Blood draws occurred at baseline, cycle 4 day 1, and cycle 7 day 1. Assay used: immunoSEQ multiplex PCR; TCRdb lists only in-frame clones, some missing. The sample has roughly 26,000 clones; about 70% are singletons. The study's findings and limits: On average, CD8+ T cells showed a greater number of expanded clones than CD4+.

The chain recombines TRBV7-9 with TRBJ2-1; 8 bases map to TRBD2. The receptor was derived from an adult with an advanced solid tumor such as melanoma, head and neck, liver or kidney cancer. This material consisted of CD4+ or CD8+ T cells sorted from blood, taken in a trial of the OX40 agonist ivuxolimab. The CDR3 protein is CASSSRGGPSDEQFF. The CDR3, as DNA: TGTGCCAGCAGTTCACGGGGGGGCCCGTCGGATGAGCAGTTCTTC. Together with reference TRBV7-9 and TRBJ2-1, the CDR3 gives the full variable domain: DTGVSQNPRHKITKRGQNVTFRCDPISEHNRLYWYRQTLGQGPEFLTYFQNEAQLEKSRLLSDRFSAERPKGSFSTLEIQRTEQGDSAMYLCASSSRGGPSDEQFFGPGTRLTVL.